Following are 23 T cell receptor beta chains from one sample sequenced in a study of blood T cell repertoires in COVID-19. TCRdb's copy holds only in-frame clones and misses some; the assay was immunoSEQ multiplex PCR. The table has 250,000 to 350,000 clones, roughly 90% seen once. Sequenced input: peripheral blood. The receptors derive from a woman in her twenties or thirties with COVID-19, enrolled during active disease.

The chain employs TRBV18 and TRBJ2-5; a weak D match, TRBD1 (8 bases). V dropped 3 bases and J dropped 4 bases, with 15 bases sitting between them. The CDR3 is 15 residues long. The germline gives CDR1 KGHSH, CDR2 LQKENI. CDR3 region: CASSPDRGGGETQYF. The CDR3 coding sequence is TGTGCCAGCTCACCCGACAGGGGAGGGGGAGAGACCCAGTACTTC.

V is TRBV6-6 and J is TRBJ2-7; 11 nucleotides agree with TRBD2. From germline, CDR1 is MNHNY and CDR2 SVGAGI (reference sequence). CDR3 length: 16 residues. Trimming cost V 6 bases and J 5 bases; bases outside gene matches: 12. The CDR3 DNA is TGTGCCAGCAGCTCTACGACTAGCGGGAAACTGGACGAGCAGTACTTC. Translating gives CASSSTTSGKLDEQYF.

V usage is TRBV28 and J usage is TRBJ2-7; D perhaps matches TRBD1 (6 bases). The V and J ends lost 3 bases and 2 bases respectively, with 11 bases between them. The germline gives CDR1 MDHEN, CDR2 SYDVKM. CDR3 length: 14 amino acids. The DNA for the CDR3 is TGTGCCAGCAGTTTTAGGGGGATTCCCTACGAGCAGTACTTC. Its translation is CASSFRGIPYEQYF.

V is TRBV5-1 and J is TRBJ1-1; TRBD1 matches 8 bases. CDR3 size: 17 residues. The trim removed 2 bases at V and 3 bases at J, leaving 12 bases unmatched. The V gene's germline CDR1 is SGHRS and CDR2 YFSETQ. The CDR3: CASSFDRGYGRDTEAFF. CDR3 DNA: TGCGCCAGCAGCTTCGACAGGGGTTATGGGAGAGACACTGAAGCTTTCTTT.

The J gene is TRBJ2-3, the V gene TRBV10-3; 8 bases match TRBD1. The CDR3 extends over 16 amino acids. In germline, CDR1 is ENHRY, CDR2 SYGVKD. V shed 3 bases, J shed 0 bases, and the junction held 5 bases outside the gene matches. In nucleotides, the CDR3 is TGTGCCATCAGTGAATACGGACAGGGTAGCACAGATACGCAGTATTTT. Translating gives CAISEYGQGSTDTQYF.

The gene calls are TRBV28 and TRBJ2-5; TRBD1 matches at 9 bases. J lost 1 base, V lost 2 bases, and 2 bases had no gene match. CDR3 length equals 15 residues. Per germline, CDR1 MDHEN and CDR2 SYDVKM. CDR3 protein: CASSLGTGSQETQYF. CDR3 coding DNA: TGTGCCAGCAGTTTAGGGACAGGGTCCCAAGAGACCCAGTACTTC.

The CDR3 DNA sequence: TGTGCCAGCAGCTTACATGGGACAGCGAGCTCCTACGAGCAGTACTTC. Its translation is CASSLHGTASSYEQYF. V usage is TRBV11-2 and J usage is TRBJ2-7; the match to TRBD1 covers 7 bases. The ends lost 2 bases at V and 0 bases at J; junction bases unmatched: 7. CDR3 size: 16 residues. Per germline, CDR1 SGHAT and CDR2 FQNNGV.

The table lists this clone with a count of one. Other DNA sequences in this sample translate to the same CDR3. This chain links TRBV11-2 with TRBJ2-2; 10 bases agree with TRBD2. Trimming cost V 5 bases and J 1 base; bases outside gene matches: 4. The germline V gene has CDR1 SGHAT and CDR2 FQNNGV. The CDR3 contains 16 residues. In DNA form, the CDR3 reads TGTGCCAGCAGCCTCAGGACTAGCGGGAACACCGGGGAGCTGTTTTTT. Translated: CASSLRTSGNTGELFF. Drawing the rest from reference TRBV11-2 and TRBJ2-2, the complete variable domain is EAGVAQSPRYKIIEKRQSVAFWCNPISGHATLYWYQQILGQGPKLLIQFQNNGVVDDSQLPKDRFSAERLKGVDSTLKIQPAKLEDSAVYLCASSLRTSGNTGELFFGEGSRLTVL.

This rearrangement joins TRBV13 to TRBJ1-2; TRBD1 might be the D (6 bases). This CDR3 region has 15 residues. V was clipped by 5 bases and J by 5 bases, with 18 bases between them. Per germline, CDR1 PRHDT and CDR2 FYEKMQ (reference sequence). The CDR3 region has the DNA TGTGCCAGCAGCCCTAGGATGGGGGGGCTATATGGCTACACCTTC. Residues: CASSPRMGGLYGYTF.

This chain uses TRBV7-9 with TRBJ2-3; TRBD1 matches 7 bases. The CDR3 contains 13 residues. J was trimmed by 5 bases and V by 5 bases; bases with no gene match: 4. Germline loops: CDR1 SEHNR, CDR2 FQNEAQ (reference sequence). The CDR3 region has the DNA TGTGCCAGCAGCCCCAGGGGGAAAGATACGCAGTATTTT. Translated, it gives CASSPRGKDTQYF.

DNA for the CDR3: TGTGCCATCAGTGAGTCGGCTAGCGGGAGTGAGGGGAAGGGCAATGAGCAGTTCTTC. Translating it yields CAISESASGSEGKGNEQFF. This chain uses TRBV10-3 with TRBJ2-1, with TRBD2 identical over 10 bases. The CDR3 consists of 19 residues. In germline, CDR1 is ENHRY, CDR2 SYGVKD. Germline trimming cut 0 bases from V and 6 bases from J; bases unmatched to any gene: 14.

For the CDR3, the DNA is TGTGCCAGCAGCTTAGGACAGGCTAGTGAGCAGTTCTTC. It specifies CASSLGQASEQFF. The V call is TRBV7-9, the J call TRBJ2-1; a possible D gene is TRBD1 (6 bases). In germline, CDR1 is SEHNR, CDR2 FQNEAQ (reference sequence). This CDR3 has 13 residues. Deletions cut 1 base from V and 9 bases from J, with 10 bases between.

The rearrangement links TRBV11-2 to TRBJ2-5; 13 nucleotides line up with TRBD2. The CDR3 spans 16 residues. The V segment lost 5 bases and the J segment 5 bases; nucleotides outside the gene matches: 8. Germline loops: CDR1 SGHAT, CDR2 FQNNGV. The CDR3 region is CASSTQGLAGRETQYF. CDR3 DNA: TGTGCCAGCAGCACCCAGGGACTAGCGGGACGGGAGACCCAGTACTTC.

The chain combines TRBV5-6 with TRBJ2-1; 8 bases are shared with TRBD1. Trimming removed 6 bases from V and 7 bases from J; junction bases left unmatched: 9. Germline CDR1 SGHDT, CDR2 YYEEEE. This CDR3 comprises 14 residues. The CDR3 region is CASILNGQGNEQFF. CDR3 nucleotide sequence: TGTGCCAGCATTCTAAACGGACAGGGAAATGAGCAGTTCTTC.

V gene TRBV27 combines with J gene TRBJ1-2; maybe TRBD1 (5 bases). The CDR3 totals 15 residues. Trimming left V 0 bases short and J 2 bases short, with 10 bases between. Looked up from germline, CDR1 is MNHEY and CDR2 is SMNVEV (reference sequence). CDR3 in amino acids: CASSLSKGNNYGYTF. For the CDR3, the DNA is TGTGCCAGCAGTTTATCGAAGGGGAACAACTATGGCTACACCTTC.

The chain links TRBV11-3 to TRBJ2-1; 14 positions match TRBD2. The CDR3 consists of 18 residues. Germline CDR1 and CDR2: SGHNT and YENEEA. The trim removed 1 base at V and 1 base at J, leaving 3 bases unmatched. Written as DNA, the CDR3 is TGTGCCAGCAGCTTAGCGGGACTAGCGGGAGCATCCTACAATGAGCAGTTCTTC. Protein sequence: CASSLAGLAGASYNEQFF.

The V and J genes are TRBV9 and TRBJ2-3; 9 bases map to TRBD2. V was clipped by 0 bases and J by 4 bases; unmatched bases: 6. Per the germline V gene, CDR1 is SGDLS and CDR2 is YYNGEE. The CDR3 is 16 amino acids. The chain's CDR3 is CASSVAASGKSDTQYF. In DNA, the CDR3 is TGTGCCAGCAGCGTAGCCGCTAGCGGGAAATCAGATACGCAGTATTTT.

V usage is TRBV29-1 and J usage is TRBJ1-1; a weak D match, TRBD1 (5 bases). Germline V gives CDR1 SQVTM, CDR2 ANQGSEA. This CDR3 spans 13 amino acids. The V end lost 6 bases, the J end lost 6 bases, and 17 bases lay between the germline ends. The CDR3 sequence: CSVGGMRRAEAFF. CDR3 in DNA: TGCAGCGTCGGGGGTATGAGGAGAGCTGAAGCTTTCTTT.

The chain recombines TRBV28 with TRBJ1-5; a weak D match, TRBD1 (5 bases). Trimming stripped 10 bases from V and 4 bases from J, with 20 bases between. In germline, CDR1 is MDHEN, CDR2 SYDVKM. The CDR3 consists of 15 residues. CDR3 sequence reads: CAIKNQGRTNQPQHF. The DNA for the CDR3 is TGTGCCATAAAGAACCAGGGCAGAACGAATCAGCCCCAGCATTTT.

The CDR3 sequence is CASSRRGTSSYEQYF. The DNA of the CDR3 is TGTGCCAGCAGCCGCAGGGGTACTAGCTCCTACGAGCAGTACTTC. The gene calls are TRBV6-5 and TRBJ2-7, with D possibly matching TRBD1 (6 bases). Germline CDR1 is MNHEY and CDR2 is SVGAGI. Trimming stripped 6 bases from V and 0 bases from J, with 15 bases between. The length of the CDR3 is 15 residues.

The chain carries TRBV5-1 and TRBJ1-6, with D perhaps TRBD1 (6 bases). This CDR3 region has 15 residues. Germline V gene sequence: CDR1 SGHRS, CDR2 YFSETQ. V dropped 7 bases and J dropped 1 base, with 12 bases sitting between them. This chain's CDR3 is CASAEGGSYNSPLHF. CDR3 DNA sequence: TGCGCCAGCGCGGAGGGGGGGTCCTATAATTCACCCCTCCACTTT.

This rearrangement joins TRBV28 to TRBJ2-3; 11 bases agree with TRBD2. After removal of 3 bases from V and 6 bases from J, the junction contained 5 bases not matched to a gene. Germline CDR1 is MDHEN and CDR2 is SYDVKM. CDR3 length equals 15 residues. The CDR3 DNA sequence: TGTGCCAGCAGTTTCCCTAGCGGGAGGTCCGATACGCAGTATTTT. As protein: CASSFPSGRSDTQYF.

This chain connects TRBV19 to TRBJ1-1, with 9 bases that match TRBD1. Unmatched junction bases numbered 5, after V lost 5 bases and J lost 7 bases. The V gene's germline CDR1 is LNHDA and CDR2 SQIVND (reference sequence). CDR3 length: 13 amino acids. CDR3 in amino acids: CASSRDRDHEAFF. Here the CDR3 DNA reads TGTGCCAGTAGTCGGGACAGGGATCATGAAGCTTTCTTT.